This T cell receptor (beta chain) was identified during a study of control samples from healthy donors and cancer patients (dated by TCRdb to the early 2020s). About this clone itself: Its antigen has not been determined. There are no base qualities to consult, and no much larger clone falls within one base.

To prepare the library, the immunoSEQ multiplex PCR assay was applied. Not all clones reach the TCRdb copy of this immuneACCESS table, which keeps in-frame sequences only. Checked studies attribute under half of the gap to unresolved V genes and leave the rest unexplained. In all, the sample holds 100,000 to 150,000 clones, and 85% to 95% of those were seen once. The top ten hold under 0.7% of the sample. V is clipped by 1 base and J by 6 bases, and the sequence between their germline boundaries is 11 bases long. From its cysteine to its phenylalanine, the CDR3 spans 14 amino acids. The DNA shown is the 42-base CDR3, in frame from base 1. Reading the germline V gene gives CDR1 SGDLS and CDR2 YYNGEE.

The sequence derives from a man older than 75 with head and neck cancer. The sequence joins TRBV9 to TRBJ2-1; the D gene is tentatively TRBD1 or TRBD2, each matching 5 bases. The material sequenced was PBMCs. The DNA is as follows: TGTGCCAGCAGCGTAATCGGGGCCTCCAATGAGCAGTTCTTC. This is translated as CASSVIGASNEQFF.